Each of the 17 T cell receptor beta chains below was sequenced from the same sample in a study of PD-L1 blockade in urothelial cancer. Time point defined: pretreatment peripheral blood. Libraries were prepared by immunoSEQ multiplex PCR; TCRdb keeps only in-frame clonotypes and omits some of them. In the table there are about 95,000 clones, 85% to 90% of which are singletons. Here the sequenced sample was PBMCs, taken around atezolizumab (anti-PD-L1) treatment. The receptors originated from a man between 60 and 70 years old with urothelial cancer.

This clone was seen just once. The gene calls are TRBV5-1 and TRBJ1-1; TRBD1 aligns across 8 bases. Unmatched junction bases numbered 6, after V lost 4 bases and J lost 1 base. The germline V gene encodes CDR1 SGHRS and CDR2 YFSETQ. CDR3 length: 15 residues. Here the CDR3 reads CASSLMTGENTEAFF. The CDR3 DNA follows: TGCGCCAGCAGCCTAATGACAGGGGAGAACACTGAAGCTTTCTTT.

Only one count was recorded for this clone. The CDR3 DNA reads TGTGCCAGCAGCGACAGGACCATCACAGATACGCAGTATTTT. Translated: CASSDRTITDTQYF. V is TRBV7-3 and J is TRBJ2-3, with D perhaps matching TRBD1 (6 bases). Trimming removed 5 bases at V and 2 bases at J, with 11 bases between. Looked up from germline, CDR1 is SGHTA and CDR2 is FQGTGA. CDR3 length: 14 residues.

V and J are TRBV5-4 and TRBJ1-1; D remains unclear. Germline assignment: CDR1 SGHNT and CDR2 YYREEE (reference sequence). Trimming took 0 bases from V and 0 from J, leaving 6 bases between them. The CDR3 runs to 14 residues. In DNA form, the CDR3 reads TGTGCCAGCAGCTTGGCTAGCCTGAACACTGAAGCTTTCTTT. Encoded protein: CASSLASLNTEAFF.

The rearrangement uses TRBV7-6 and TRBJ2-7; 10 nucleotides align to TRBD1. Trimming at V came to 3 bases and at J to 7 bases, leaving 6 bases not matched to a gene. The germline V gene encodes CDR1 SGHVS and CDR2 FNYEAQ. The CDR3 consists of 14 residues. CDR3 protein: CASSFGTGVGEQYF. Here the CDR3 DNA reads TGTGCCAGCAGCTTCGGGACAGGGGTGGGAGAGCAGTACTTC.

The table lists this clone with a count of one. The DNA for the CDR3 is TGTGCCAGCAGCCCAGGGACTAGCGGGAGGAGGTCCGGGGCCCAGTACTTC. It codes for CASSPGTSGRRSGAQYF. The chain links TRBV5-4 to TRBJ2-5, with TRBD2 matching 15 bases. Germline trimming cut 4 bases from V and 9 bases from J; bases unmatched to any gene: 13. There are 17 residues in the CDR3. Per the germline V gene, CDR1 is SGHNT and CDR2 is YYREEE (reference sequence).

The CDR3 is CASSPSQDTEAFF. CDR3 bases: TGTGCCAGCTCACCAAGTCAGGACACTGAAGCTTTCTTT. V gene TRBV18 combines with J gene TRBJ1-1; no firm D call. CDR3 length equals 13 residues. Trimming removed 2 bases at V and 3 bases at J, with 7 bases between. Germline V gene data show CDR1 as KGHSH and CDR2 as LQKENI.

This clone was detected only once. The chain uses TRBV5-4 and TRBJ2-3; 9 bases agree with TRBD2. The germline V gene encodes CDR1 SGHNT and CDR2 YYREEE (reference sequence). This CDR3 comprises 15 residues. The V and J ends lost 0 bases and 4 bases, in that order; junction bases with no gene match: 3. CDR3 coding DNA: TGTGCCAGCAGCTTGGTAGCGGGAGAGGCAGATACGCAGTATTTT. Translation: CASSLVAGEADTQYF.

V is TRBV18 and J is TRBJ2-2; D ambiguous. The CDR3 is 13 amino acids. Germline values: CDR1 KGHSH, CDR2 LQKENI. Trimming removed 0 bases at V and 5 bases at J, with 4 bases between. The CDR3 DNA reads as TGTGCCAGCTCACCACCGAGTACCGGGGAGCTGTTTTTT. Its translation: CASSPPSTGELFF.

The J gene is TRBJ2-3, the V gene TRBV9; 7 bases are shared with TRBD2. In germline, CDR1 is SGDLS, CDR2 YYNGEE. The CDR3 loop spans 16 amino acids. V gave up 3 bases and J gave up 2 bases; unmatched junction bases: 9. The CDR3 bases are TGTGCCAGCAGCGCTGGGGGGGACTTTTACACAGATACGCAGTATTTT. As protein: CASSAGGDFYTDTQYF.

The chain is built from TRBV5-1 and TRBJ2-5; 7 bases are a match to TRBD1. This CDR3 is built from 16 residues. The V segment lost 0 bases and the J segment 1 base; nucleotides outside the gene matches: 6. Germline V gene lookup returns CDR1 SGHRS and CDR2 YFSETQ. CDR3 in amino acids: CASSLGDSLPQETQYF. The CDR3 bases are TGCGCCAGCAGCTTGGGGGACAGTCTCCCCCAAGAGACCCAGTACTTC.

The chain joins TRBV5-1 to TRBJ2-3; TRBD2 agrees at 8 bases. Germline CDR1 and CDR2: SGHRS and YFSETQ. The CDR3 loop spans 16 amino acids. With V trimmed by 6 bases and J by 2 bases, 11 bases remained unmatched. The CDR3 protein is CASTPNSGKHTDTQYF. DNA of the CDR3: TGCGCCAGCACCCCTAATAGCGGGAAACACACAGATACGCAGTATTTT. Full variable domain (remainder filled in from reference TRBV5-1 and TRBJ2-3): KAGVTQTPRYLIKTRGQQVTLSCSPISGHRSVSWYQQTPGQGLQFLFEYFSETQRNKGNFPGRFSGRQFSNSRSEMNVSTLELGDSALYLCASTPNSGKHTDTQYFGPGTRLTVL.

This chain joins TRBV2 and TRBJ2-5, with a tentative D call TRBD2 (5 bases). The length of the CDR3 is 13 residues. Looked up from germline, CDR1 is SNHLY and CDR2 is FYNNEI. V dropped 4 bases and J dropped 0 bases, with 6 bases sitting between them. The CDR3 spells CASSGGYQETQYF. CDR3 bases: TGTGCCAGCAGTGGCGGGTACCAAGAGACCCAGTACTTC.

The chain is built from TRBV5-4 and TRBJ2-1, with TRBD2 identical over 13 bases. The CDR3 contains 15 residues. V lost 4 bases to trimming and J lost 8 bases; unmatched junction nucleotides: 6. The V gene's germline CDR1 is SGHNT and CDR2 YYREEE (reference sequence). CDR3 in amino acids: CASSPGLAGAHEQFF. Written as DNA, the CDR3 is TGTGCCAGCAGCCCCGGACTAGCGGGAGCACATGAGCAGTTCTTC. Full variable domain (outside the CDR3, taken from reference TRBV5-4 and TRBJ2-1): ETGVTQSPTHLIKTRGQQVTLRCSSQSGHNTVSWYQQALGQGPQFIFQYYREEENGRGNFPPRFSGLQFPNYSSELNVNALELDDSALYLCASSPGLAGAHEQFFGPGTRLTVL.

This clone was found a few times. This chain connects TRBV28 to TRBJ2-7; D perhaps matches TRBD1 (5 bases). The V and J ends lost 5 bases and 3 bases respectively, with 8 bases between them. There are 12 residues in the CDR3. Germline loops: CDR1 MDHEN, CDR2 SYDVKM. CDR3 nucleotide sequence: TGTGCCAGCAGTAGGGGTTACTACGAGCAGTACTTC. Translating gives CASSRGYYEQYF.

V usage is TRBV2 and J usage is TRBJ2-3; D call uncertain. The CDR3 length is 13 residues. V dropped 5 bases and J dropped 1 base, with 7 bases sitting between them. The germline V gene has CDR1 SNHLY and CDR2 FYNNEI. For the CDR3, the DNA is TGTGCCAGCAGTCCCTACGGCACAGATACGCAGTATTTT. Protein sequence: CASSPYGTDTQYF. Drawing the rest from reference TRBV2 and TRBJ2-3, the complete variable domain is EPEVTQTPSHQVTQMGQEVILRCVPISNHLYFYWYRQILGQKVEFLVSFYNNEISEKSEIFDDQFSVERPDGSNFTLKIRSTKLEDSAMYFCASSPYGTDTQYFGPGTRLTVL.

The CDR3 DNA reads TGTGCCAGCAGCGTAAGCAGGATCTATACTGGAAACACCATATATTTT. This gives the protein CASSVSRIYTGNTIYF. The V and J genes are TRBV7-8 and TRBJ1-3; the D is unclear. Between the trimmed V and J ends, which lost 5 bases and 2 bases, there was a span of 16 bases. The length of the CDR3 is 16 residues. Per the germline V gene, CDR1 is SGHVS and CDR2 is FQNEAQ.

The chain combines TRBV28 with TRBJ1-5; a possible D gene is TRBD1 (6 bases). Germline V gene lookup returns CDR1 MDHEN and CDR2 SYDVKM. The CDR3 extends over 13 amino acids. V dropped 4 bases and J dropped 7 bases, with 11 bases sitting between them. The CDR3 sequence: CASSYRVGQPQHF. The CDR3 region has the DNA TGTGCCAGCAGTTACAGGGTTGGGCAGCCCCAGCATTTT.